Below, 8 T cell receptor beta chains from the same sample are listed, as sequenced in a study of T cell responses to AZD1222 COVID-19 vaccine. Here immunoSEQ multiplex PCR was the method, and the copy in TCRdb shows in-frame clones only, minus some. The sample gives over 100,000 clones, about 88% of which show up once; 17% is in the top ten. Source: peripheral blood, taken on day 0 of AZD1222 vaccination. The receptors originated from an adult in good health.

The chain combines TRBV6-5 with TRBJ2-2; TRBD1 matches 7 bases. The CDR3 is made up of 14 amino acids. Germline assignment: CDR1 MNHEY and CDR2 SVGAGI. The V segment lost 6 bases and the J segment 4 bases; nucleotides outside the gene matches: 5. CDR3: CASRTPGGTGELFF. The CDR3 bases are TGTGCCAGCAGGACTCCAGGGGGCACCGGGGAGCTGTTTTTT.

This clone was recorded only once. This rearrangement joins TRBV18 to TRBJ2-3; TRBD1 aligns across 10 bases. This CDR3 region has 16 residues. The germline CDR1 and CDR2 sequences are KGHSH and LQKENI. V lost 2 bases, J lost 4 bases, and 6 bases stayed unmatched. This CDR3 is CASSPWTGGHADTQYF. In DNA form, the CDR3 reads TGTGCCAGCTCACCATGGACAGGGGGTCATGCAGATACGCAGTATTTT.

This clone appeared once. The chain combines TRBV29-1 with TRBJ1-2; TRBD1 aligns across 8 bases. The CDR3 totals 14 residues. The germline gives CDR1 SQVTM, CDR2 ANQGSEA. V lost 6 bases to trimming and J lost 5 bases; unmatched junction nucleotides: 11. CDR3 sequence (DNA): TGCAGCGTCACGCCGGGACAGGTGGGGTATGGCTACACCTTC. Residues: CSVTPGQVGYGYTF.

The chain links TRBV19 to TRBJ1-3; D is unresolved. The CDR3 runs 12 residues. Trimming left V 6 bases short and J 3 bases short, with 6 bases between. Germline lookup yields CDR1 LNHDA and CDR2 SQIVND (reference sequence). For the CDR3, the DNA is TGTGCCAGTAGATCGGATGGAAACACCATATATTTT. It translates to CASRSDGNTIYF. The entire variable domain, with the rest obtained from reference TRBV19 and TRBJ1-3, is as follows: DGGITQSPKYLFRKEGQNVTLSCEQNLNHDAMYWYRQDPGQGLRLIYYSQIVNDFQKGDIAEGYSVSREKKESFPLTVTSAQKNPTAFYLCASRSDGNTIYFGEGSWLTVV.

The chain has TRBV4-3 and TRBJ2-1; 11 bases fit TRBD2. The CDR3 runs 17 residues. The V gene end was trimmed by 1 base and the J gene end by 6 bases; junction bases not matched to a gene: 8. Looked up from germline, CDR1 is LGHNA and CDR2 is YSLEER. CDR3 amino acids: CASSQGRGLAGFNEQFF. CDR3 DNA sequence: TGCGCCAGCAGCCAAGGGCGCGGACTAGCGGGTTTCAATGAGCAGTTCTTC.

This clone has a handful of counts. CDR3 sequence: CATSRGKTGMLYGYTF. CDR3 nucleotide sequence: TGTGCCACCAGCAGAGGGAAGACAGGGATGCTCTATGGCTACACCTTC. This chain links TRBV15 with TRBJ1-2, with 7 bases lining up with TRBD1. J lost 4 bases, V lost 1 base, and 9 bases had no gene match. The CDR3 is 16 amino acids. Germline V gives CDR1 LNHNV, CDR2 YYDKDF (reference sequence).

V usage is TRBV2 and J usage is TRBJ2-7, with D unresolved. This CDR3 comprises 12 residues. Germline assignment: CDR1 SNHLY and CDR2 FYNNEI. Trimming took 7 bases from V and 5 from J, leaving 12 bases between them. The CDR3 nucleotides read TGTGCCAGCAAGGCTCGTTGGCACGAGCAGTACTTC. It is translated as CASKARWHEQYF.

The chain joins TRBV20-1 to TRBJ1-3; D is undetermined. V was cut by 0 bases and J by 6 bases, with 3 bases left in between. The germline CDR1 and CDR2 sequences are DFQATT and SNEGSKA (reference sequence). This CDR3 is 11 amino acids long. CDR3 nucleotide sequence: TGCAGTGCTAGAGATGTAAACACCATATATTTT. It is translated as CSARDVNTIYF.